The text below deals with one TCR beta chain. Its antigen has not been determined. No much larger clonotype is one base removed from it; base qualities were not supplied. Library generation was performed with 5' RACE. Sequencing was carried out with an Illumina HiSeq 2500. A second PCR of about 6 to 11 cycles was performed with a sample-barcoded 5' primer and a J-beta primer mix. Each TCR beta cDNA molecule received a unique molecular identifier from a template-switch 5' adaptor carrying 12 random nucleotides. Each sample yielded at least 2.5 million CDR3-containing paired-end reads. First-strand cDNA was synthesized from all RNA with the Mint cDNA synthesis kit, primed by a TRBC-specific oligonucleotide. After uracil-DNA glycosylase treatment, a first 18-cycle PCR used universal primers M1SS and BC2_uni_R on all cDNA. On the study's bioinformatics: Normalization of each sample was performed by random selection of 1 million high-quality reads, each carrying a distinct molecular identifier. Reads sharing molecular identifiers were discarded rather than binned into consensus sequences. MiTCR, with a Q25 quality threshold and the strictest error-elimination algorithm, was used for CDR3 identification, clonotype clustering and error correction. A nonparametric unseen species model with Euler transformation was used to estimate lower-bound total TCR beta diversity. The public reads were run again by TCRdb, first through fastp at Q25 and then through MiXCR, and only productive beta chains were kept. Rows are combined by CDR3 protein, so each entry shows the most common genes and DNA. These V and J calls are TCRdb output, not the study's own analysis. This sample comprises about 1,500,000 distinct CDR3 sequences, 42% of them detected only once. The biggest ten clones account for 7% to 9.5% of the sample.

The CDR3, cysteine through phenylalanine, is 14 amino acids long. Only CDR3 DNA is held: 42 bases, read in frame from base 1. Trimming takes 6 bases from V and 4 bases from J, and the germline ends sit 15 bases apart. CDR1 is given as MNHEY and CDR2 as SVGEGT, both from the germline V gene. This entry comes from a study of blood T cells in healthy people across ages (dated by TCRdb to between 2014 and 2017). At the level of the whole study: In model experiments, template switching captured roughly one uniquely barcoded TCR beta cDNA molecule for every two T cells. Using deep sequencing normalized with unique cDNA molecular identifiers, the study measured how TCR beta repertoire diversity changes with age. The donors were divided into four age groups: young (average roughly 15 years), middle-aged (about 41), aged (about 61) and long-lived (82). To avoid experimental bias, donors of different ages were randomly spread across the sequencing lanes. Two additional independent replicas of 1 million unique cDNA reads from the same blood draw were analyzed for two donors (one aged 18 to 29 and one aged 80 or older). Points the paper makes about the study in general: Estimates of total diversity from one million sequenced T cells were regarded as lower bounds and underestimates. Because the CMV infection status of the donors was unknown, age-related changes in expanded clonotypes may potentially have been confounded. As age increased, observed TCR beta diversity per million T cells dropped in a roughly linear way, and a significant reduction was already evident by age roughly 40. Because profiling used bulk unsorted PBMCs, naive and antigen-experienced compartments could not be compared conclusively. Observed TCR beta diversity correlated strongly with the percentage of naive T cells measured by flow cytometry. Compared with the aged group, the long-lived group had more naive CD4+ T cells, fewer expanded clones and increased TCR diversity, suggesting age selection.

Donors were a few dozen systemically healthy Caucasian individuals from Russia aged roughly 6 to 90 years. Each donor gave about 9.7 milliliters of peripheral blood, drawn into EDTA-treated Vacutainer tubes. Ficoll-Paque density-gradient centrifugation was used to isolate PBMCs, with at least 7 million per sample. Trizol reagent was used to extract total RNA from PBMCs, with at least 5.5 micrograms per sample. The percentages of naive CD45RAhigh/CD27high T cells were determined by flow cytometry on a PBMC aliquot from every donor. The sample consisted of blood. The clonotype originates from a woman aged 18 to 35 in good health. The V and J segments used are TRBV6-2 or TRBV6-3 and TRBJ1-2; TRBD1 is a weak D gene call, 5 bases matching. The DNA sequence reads TGTGCCAGCAGAGGCTCCGACGGGGGCTATGGCTACACCTTC. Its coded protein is CASRGSDGGYGYTF.